Listed below are T cell receptor beta chains from one sample, sequenced in a study of T cell repertoires in cytomegalovirus infection. TCRdb re-called the reads with MiXCR, one entry per CDR3 protein. Of approximately 76,000 distinct CDR3 sequences in the sample, around 3.4% were seen once. Sequencing was done on a sample of PBMCs. The source of these receptors is a human donor in good health (CMV status not recorded). Some clones in this sample may be carry-over from other donors' samples. Both conserved end residues are part of each CDR3. D genes are given only for firm matches. The size entry is marked missing in some rows and otherwise reads once, few, many or a size class.

v_call	clone_size	d_call	j_call	cdr3_aa	cdr3_nt
TRBV7-8	many	TRBD2	TRBJ2-7	CASSLGAGGGTYEQYF	TGTGCCAGCAGCTTAGGCGCGGGGGGTGGAACCTACGAGCAGTACTTC
TRBV6-2/TRBV6-3	many	TRBD1	TRBJ2-3	CARGTGLEADTQYF	TGTGCCAGAGGGACAGGGCTTGAAGCAGATACGCAGTATTTT
TRBV20-1	many	.	TRBJ1-1	CRGGSTEAFF	TGCAGGGGCGGGAGTACTGAAGCTTTCTTT
TRBV2	many	.	TRBJ1-1	CASSDSGYTEAFF	TGTGCCAGCAGTGACTCCGGGTACACTGAAGCTTTCTTT
TRBV19	many	.	TRBJ2-2	CASTKRGQHPFANTGELFF	TGTGCCAGTACCAAGAGGGGCCAACACCCATTCGCGAACACCGGGGAGCTGTTTTTT
TRBV6-1	many	.	TRBJ1-5	CASSDRRVRHQPQHF	TGTGCCAGCAGTGATCGCAGGGTTCGACATCAGCCCCAGCATTTT
TRBV7-8	many	.	TRBJ2-3	CASSPEMYTDTQYF	TGTGCCAGCAGCCCCGAGATGTACACAGATACGCAGTATTTT
TRBV28	many	TRBD1	TRBJ1-2	CASSLAGGHGYTF	TGTGCCAGCAGTTTAGCAGGGGGTCATGGCTACACCTTC
TRBV2	many	.	TRBJ2-7	CASSEGGDRTYEQYF	TGTGCCAGCAGTGAAGGGGGGGACAGAACCTACGAGCAGTACTTC
TRBV4-1	many	.	TRBJ1-5	CASSQEVTRGGAPQHF	TGCGCCAGCAGCCAAGAAGTTACCAGGGGCGGCGCGCCCCAGCATTTT
TRBV18	many	.	TRBJ1-1	CASSPPKTARGTEAFF	TGTGCCAGCTCACCACCCAAGACTGCCCGAGGCACTGAAGCTTTCTTT
TRBV28	few	.	TRBJ1-1	CASRSLGRAFF	TGTGCCAGCAGAAGCCTGGGGAGGGCTTTCTTT
TRBV7-2	many	.	TRBJ1-5	CASSLRGGQNSNQPQHF	TGTGCCAGCAGCTTAAGGGGAGGTCAAAATAGCAATCAGCCCCAGCATTTT
TRBV2	many	.	TRBJ1-1	CASSEDLNTEAFF	TGTGCCAGCAGTGAAGACTTGAACACTGAAGCTTTCTTT
TRBV7-8	.	TRBD1	TRBJ1-6	CASSLVGQESSYNSPLHF	TGTGCCAGCAGCTTGGTGGGACAGGAAAGCTCCTATAATTCACCCCTCCACTTT
TRBV27	many	TRBD1	TRBJ1-4	CASSLLGQGARNEKLFF	TGTGCCAGCAGTTTATTGGGACAGGGCGCGAGGAATGAAAAACTGTTTTTT
TRBV20-1	many	.	TRBJ1-6	CSAPGQIYNSPLHF	TGCAGTGCACCCGGACAGATTTATAATTCACCCCTCCACTTT
TRBV7-2	many	.	TRBJ2-1	CASSLLRGSYNEQFF	TGTGCCAGCAGCTTACTTAGGGGGTCATACAATGAGCAGTTCTTC
TRBV7-2	many	TRBD1	TRBJ1-6	CASSLVGTGDSPLHF	TGTGCCAGCAGCCTAGTAGGGACAGGGGATTCACCCCTCCACTTT
TRBV6-2/TRBV6-3	many	.	TRBJ2-4	CASRRTAKNIQYF	TGTGCCAGCAGGAGGACAGCCAAAAACATTCAGTACTTC
TRBV7-6	many	.	TRBJ1-5	CASSLAGEQQPQHF	TGTGCCAGCAGCTTAGCAGGCGAGCAGCAGCCCCAGCATTTT
TRBV9	.	TRBD2	TRBJ2-3	CASSSTSGGTDTQYF	TGTGCCAGCAGCTCGACTAGCGGGGGCACAGATACGCAGTATTTT
TRBV7-8	many	.	TRBJ1-5	CASSFDGLWPQHF	TGTGCCAGCAGCTTTGACGGCCTCTGGCCCCAGCATTTT
TRBV7-2	many	TRBD2	TRBJ2-5	CASSPPSGGSGETQYF	TGTGCCAGCAGCCCCCCAAGCGGGGGGTCAGGAGAGACCCAGTACTTC
TRBV30	many	TRBD1	TRBJ1-5	CAWSGSDRGNQPQHF	TGTGCCTGGAGTGGAAGTGACAGGGGCAATCAGCCCCAGCATTTT
TRBV7-2	many	.	TRBJ1-3	CASTHRESPGNTIYF	TGTGCCAGCACCCACAGGGAATCACCTGGAAACACCATATATTTT
TRBV20-1	many	TRBD2	TRBJ2-5	CSAAGEDQETQYF	TGCAGTGCGGCGGGGGAAGACCAAGAGACCCAGTACTTC
TRBV7-8	many	TRBD1	TRBJ2-6	CASSPRDRGLSGANVLTF	TGTGCCAGCAGCCCCCGGGACAGGGGCCTCTCTGGGGCCAACGTCCTGACTTTC
TRBV6-1	many	.	TRBJ2-7	CASRNRDEQYF	TGTGCCAGCAGGAACAGGGACGAGCAGTACTTC
TRBV7-8	many	.	TRBJ1-2	CASSSQGLGGYTF	TGTGCCAGCAGCTCACAGGGTTTGGGGGGCTACACCTTC
TRBV27	many	.	TRBJ2-1	CASRSRRGLENEQFF	TGTGCCAGCAGATCGAGGAGGGGTTTGGAGAATGAGCAGTTCTTC
TRBV5-6	many	.	TRBJ2-5	CASSPPDGETQYF	TGTGCCAGCAGCCCCCCCGATGGAGAGACCCAGTACTTC
TRBV9	many	.	TRBJ1-5	CASSVAEAVNSNQPQHF	TGTGCCAGCAGCGTAGCTGAGGCAGTTAATAGCAATCAGCCCCAGCATTTT
TRBV28	many	.	TRBJ2-5	CASSLYAGAIQETQYF	TGTGCCAGCAGTTTATACGCGGGGGCGATCCAAGAGACCCAGTACTTC
TRBV12-3/TRBV12-4	many	.	TRBJ2-2	CASLLWGTGELFF	TGTGCCAGCCTATTATGGGGCACCGGGGAGCTGTTTTTT
TRBV6-2/TRBV6-3	many	.	TRBJ2-1	CASSYSIHDRDNEQFF	TGTGCCAGCAGTTACTCGATTCACGATCGAGACAATGAGCAGTTCTTC
TRBV7-9	many	.	TRBJ2-5	CASSLFAYQETQYF	TGTGCCAGCAGCTTGTTTGCGTACCAAGAGACCCAGTACTTC
TRBV12-3/TRBV12-4	many	.	TRBJ1-1	CASSLRGDVGTEAFF	TGTGCCAGCAGTTTAAGGGGCGATGTGGGCACTGAAGCTTTCTTT
TRBV7-2	many	.	TRBJ1-3	CASSLVGGGGGSGNTIYF	TGTGCCAGCAGCTTAGTGGGCGGAGGCGGGGGCTCTGGAAACACCATATATTTT
TRBV5-1	.	TRBD2	TRBJ2-3	CASTPGLVTDTQYF	TGCGCCAGCACTCCGGGACTAGTAACAGATACGCAGTACTTT
TRBV7-2	many	.	TRBJ1-2	CASSSLLGYTF	TGTGCCAGCAGCTCTCTTCTTGGCTACACCTTC
TRBV28	many	.	TRBJ2-1	CASTFRKAGPYNEQFF	TGTGCCAGCACCTTCCGGAAGGCGGGCCCCTACAATGAGCAGTTCTTC
TRBV7-2	many	.	TRBJ1-1	CASSLDIWDTEAFF	TGTGCCAGCAGCTTAGATATCTGGGACACTGAAGCTTTCTTT
TRBV28	many	TRBD1	TRBJ1-2	CANYRGPHGYTF	TGTGCCAACTACAGGGGGCCGCATGGCTACACCTTC
TRBV12-3/TRBV12-4	many	TRBD1	TRBJ2-3	CASSGQGQTDTQYF	TGTGCCAGCAGCGGACAGGGTCAGACAGATACGCAGTATTTT
TRBV19	many	.	TRBJ1-1	CASTRTAAMNTEAFF	TGTGCCAGTACCCGTACAGCTGCTATGAACACTGAAGCTTTCTTT
TRBV6-5	many	.	TRBJ1-6	CASSYSTGQSSYNSPLHF	TGTGCCAGCAGTTACTCAACAGGGCAGAGCTCCTATAATTCACCCCTCCACTTT